The clone carrying this T cell receptor (beta chain) has ten or more counts. Its antigen is still unknown. These data are taken from a study of T cells after yellow fever vaccination. Study in general: With SMART-Seq v4 Ultra Low Input, the fractions containing low cell numbers were prepared. The study's findings and limits: Post-booster samples contained most primary-vaccination clones (roughly 96% CD4, about 87% CD8). Although most clonotypes did not, a small share appeared in both CD4 and CD8 compartments.

CDR3 length: 15 amino acids. V was clipped by 4 bases and J by 1 base; unmatched bases: 5. By 5'RACE template switching, TCR cDNA was produced, with a universal primer site and UMIs added in the process. TCRdb called the 5' RACE reads again in MiXCR, with one record for every CDR3 protein. There are around 600,000 distinct CDR3 sequences in the sample; over 9% occur only once, and about 15% lies in the top ten. Material: PBMCs, obtained on the day of the yellow fever booster vaccination. This clonotype was sampled from a man in his thirties or forties who received the YFV17D yellow fever vaccine. The V and J genes are TRBV12-3 or TRBV12-4 and TRBJ2-5; the match to TRBD2 covers 8 bases. CDR3 sequence (DNA): TGTGCCAGCAGTTCCCTACTAGCGGCCCAAGAGACCCAGTACTTC. As protein: CASSSLLAAQETQYF.